This T cell receptor (beta chain) is from a study of CXCR3-negative and CXCR3-positive naive CD8 T cells. Via 5' RACE with UMI labels, TRB cDNA libraries were prepared. TCRdb reprocessed the 5' RACE reads, keeping one entry per CDR3 protein, no DNA. The sample totals some 150,000 distinct CDR3 sequences; its top ten clones hold 0.45% to 0.6%. Turning to this clonotype: Its antigen remains unidentified.

Study-wide points: Naive CXCR3-positive cells had TRB CDR3s more hydrophobic than those of CXCR3-negative naive cells.

The specimen sequenced was naive CXCR3+ CD8+ T cells from blood. Subset reported: CD45RO-CCR7+CD27+CD95- naive CD8+ T cells expressing CXCR3 (TNR3+). This clonotype originated in a human donor in good health. Some clones in this sample may be carry-over from other donors' samples.

The CDR3: CAGAGQGFTGELFF. V usage is TRBV28 and J usage is TRBJ2-2; TCRdb indicates TRBD1, and absent DNA this call remains unverified. The CDR3 contains 14 residues. CDR1 and CDR2 from the germline V gene are MDHEN and SYDVKM.